Presented here are 6 T cell receptor beta chains from one specimen sequenced in a study of spatial heterogeneity in lung cancer. The time point denotes: blood at routine non-recurrence follow-up after resection. TCRdb reanalysed the 5' RACE reads using MiXCR and keeps one entry per CDR3 protein. The sample lists fewer than 50,000 distinct CDR3 sequences, more than 9% seen once, with roughly 18% in the top ten. This specimen consisted of PBMCs, obtained at follow-up. The source of these receptors is a female donor with early-stage non-small cell lung cancer.

This clonotype has ten or more counts. The rearrangement links TRBV5-1 to TRBJ2-7; possibly TRBD1 or TRBD2 for D (5 bases each). Germline V gene sequence: CDR1 SGHRS, CDR2 YFSETQ. CDR3 length equals 16 residues. Trimming stripped 4 bases from V and 0 bases from J, with 17 bases between. The CDR3 region has the DNA TGCGCCAGCAGCGCTAACCGGGGCATGGGCTCCTACGAGCAGTACTTC. Its protein product is CASSANRGMGSYEQYF.

At least ten counts were recorded for this clonotype. The J gene is TRBJ1-1, the V gene TRBV19; 9 positions match TRBD1. Germline V gene lookup returns CDR1 LNHDA and CDR2 SQIVND (reference sequence). This CDR3 region has 15 residues. V shed 8 bases, J shed 1 base, and the junction held 8 bases outside the gene matches. CDR3 nucleotides: TGTGCCAGTTCCCCGGACAGGGGATCGAACACTGAAGCTTTCTTT. It translates to CASSPDRGSNTEAFF. Looking up the rest from reference TRBV19 and TRBJ1-1 gives the full variable domain: DGGITQSPKYLFRKEGQNVTLSCEQNLNHDAMYWYRQDPGQGLRLIYYSQIVNDFQKGDIAEGYSVSREKKESFPLTVTSAQKNPTAFYLCASSPDRGSNTEAFFGQGTRLTVV.

This clonotype was seen many times. The chain links TRBV7-6 to TRBJ2-3; no firm D call. The CDR3 is 14 amino acids. V lost 1 base and J 0 bases, leaving 5 bases between the germline ends. CDR1 is SGHVS, CDR2 FNYEAQ, per germline. The CDR3: CASSLGPSTDTQYF. The DNA of the CDR3 is TGTGCCAGCAGCTTAGGACCTAGCACAGATACGCAGTATTTT.

This clonotype occurred a few times. The rearrangement joins TRBV3-1 to TRBJ1-1; D is uncertain. This CDR3 is 16 amino acids long. Germline V gene data show CDR1 as LGHDT and CDR2 as YNNKEL (reference sequence). V lost 0 bases, J lost 2 bases, and 13 bases lay in between. The CDR3 sequence is CASSQDRIYPNTEAFF. CDR3 in DNA: TGTGCCAGCAGCCAAGATCGCATCTACCCAAACACTGAAGCTTTCTTT.

This clonotype has a count of ten or more. This chain links TRBV5-1 with TRBJ2-2; D gene uncertain. The CDR3 runs 13 residues. The germline CDR1 and CDR2 sequences are SGHRS and YFSETQ. Trimming left V 5 bases short and J 5 bases short, with 10 bases between. Here the CDR3 DNA reads TGCGCCAGCAGGGCCCTAGAGACCGGGGAGCTGTTTTTT. Amino acid sequence: CASRALETGELFF. Full variable domain (rest looked up from reference TRBV5-1 and TRBJ2-2): KAGVTQTPRYLIKTRGQQVTLSCSPISGHRSVSWYQQTPGQGLQFLFEYFSETQRNKGNFPGRFSGRQFSNSRSEMNVSTLELGDSALYLCASRALETGELFFGEGSRLTVL.

Comment on this clonotype: This could be a read error, since a much larger clone is one nucleotide away. The chain has TRBV2 and TRBJ2-3; D is uncertain. This CDR3 is built from 13 residues. The germline gives CDR1 SNHLY, CDR2 FYNNEI. Between the trimmed V and J ends, which lost 8 bases and 7 bases, there was a span of 16 bases. The CDR3 reads CASGNPYSYTQYF. The CDR3 nucleotides are TGTGCCAGCGGGAACCCATACAGCTATACGCAGTATTTT.